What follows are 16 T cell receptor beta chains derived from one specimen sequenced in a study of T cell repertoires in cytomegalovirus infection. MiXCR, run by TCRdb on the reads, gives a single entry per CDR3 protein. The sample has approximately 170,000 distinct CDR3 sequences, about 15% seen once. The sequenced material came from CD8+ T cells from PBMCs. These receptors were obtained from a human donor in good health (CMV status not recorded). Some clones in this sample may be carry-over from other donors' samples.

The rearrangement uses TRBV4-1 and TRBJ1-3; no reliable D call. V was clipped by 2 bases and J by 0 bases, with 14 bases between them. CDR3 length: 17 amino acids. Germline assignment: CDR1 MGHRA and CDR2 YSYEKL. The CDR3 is CASSQPTVGYSGNTIYF. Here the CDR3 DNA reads TGCGCCAGCAGCCAACCGACGGTTGGTTACTCTGGAAACACCATATATTTT.

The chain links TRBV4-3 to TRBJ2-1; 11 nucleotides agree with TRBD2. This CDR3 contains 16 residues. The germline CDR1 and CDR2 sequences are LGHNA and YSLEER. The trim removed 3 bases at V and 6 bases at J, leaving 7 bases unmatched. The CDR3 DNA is TGCGCCAGCAGCCACCCTACTAGCGGGGGAACCAATGAGCAGTTCTTC. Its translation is CASSHPTSGGTNEQFF.

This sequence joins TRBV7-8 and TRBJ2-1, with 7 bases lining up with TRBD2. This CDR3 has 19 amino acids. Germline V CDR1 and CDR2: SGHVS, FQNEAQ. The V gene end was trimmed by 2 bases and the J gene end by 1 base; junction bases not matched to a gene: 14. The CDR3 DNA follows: TGTGCCAGCAGCTTAAGCCGGGTTGCAAGCGGGGTATCCTACAATGAGCAGTTCTTC. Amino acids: CASSLSRVASGVSYNEQFF.

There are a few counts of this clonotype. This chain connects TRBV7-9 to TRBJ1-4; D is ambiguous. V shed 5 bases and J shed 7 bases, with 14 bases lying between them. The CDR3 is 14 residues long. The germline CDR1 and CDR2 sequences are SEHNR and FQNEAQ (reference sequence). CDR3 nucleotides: TGTGCCAGCAGCGACCCTCGGGGAGCTGAAAAACTGTTTTTT. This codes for CASSDPRGAEKLFF.

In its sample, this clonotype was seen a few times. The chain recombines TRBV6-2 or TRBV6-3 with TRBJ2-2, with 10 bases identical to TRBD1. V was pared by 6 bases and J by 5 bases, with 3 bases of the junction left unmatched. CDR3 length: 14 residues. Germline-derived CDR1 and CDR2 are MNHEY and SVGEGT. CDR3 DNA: TGTGCCAGCAGAAGGGACAGGGGTACCGGGGAGCTGTTTTTT. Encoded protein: CASRRDRGTGELFF.

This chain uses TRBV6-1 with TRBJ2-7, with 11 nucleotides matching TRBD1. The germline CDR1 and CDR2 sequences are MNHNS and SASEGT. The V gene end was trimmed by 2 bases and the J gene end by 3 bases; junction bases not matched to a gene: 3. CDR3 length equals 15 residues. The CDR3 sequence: CASSETGTGGYEQYF. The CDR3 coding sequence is TGTGCCAGCAGTGAAACCGGGACAGGGGGCTACGAGCAGTACTTC.

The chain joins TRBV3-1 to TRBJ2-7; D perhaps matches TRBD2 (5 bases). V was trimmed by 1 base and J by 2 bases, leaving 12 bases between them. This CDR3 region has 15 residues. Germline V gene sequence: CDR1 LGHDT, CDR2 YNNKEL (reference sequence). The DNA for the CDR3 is TGTGCCAGCAGCCAAGTTCCGAGACTAACCTACGAGCAGTACTTC. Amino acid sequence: CASSQVPRLTYEQYF.

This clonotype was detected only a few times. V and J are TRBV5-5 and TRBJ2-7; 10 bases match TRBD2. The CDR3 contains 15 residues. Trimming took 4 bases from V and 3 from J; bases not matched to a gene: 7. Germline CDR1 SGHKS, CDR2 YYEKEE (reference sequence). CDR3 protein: CASSLLLAGGYEQYF. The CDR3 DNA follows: TGTGCCAGCAGCCTCCTATTAGCGGGAGGCTACGAGCAGTACTTC.

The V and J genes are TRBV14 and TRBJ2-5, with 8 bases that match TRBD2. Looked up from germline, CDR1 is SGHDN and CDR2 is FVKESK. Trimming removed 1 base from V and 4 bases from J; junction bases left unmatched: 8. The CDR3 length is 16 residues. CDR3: CASSQGLLAGGETQYF. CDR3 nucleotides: TGTGCCAGCAGCCAAGGTCTTCTGGCGGGGGGAGAGACCCAGTACTTC.

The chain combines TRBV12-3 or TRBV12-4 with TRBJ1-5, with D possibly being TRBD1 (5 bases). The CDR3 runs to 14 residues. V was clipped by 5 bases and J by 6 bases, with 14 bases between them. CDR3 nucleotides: TGTGCCAGCAGTCCTGGGGGTTTGGGTCAGCCCCAGCATTTT. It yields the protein CASSPGGLGQPQHF.

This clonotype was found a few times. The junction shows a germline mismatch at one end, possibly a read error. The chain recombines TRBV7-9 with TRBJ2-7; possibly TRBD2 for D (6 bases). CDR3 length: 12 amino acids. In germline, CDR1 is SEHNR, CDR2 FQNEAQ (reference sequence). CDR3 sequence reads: CSSSGPGDEQYF. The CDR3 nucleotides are TGTTCCAGCAGTGGACCGGGAGACGAGCAGTACTTC.

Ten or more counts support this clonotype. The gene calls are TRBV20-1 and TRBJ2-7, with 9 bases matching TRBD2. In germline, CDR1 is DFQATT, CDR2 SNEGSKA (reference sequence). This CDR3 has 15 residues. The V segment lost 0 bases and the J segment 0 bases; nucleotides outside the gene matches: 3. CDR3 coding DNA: TGCAGTGCTAGAGATTTTAGCGGGAGCTCCTACGAGCAGTACTTC. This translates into CSARDFSGSSYEQYF.

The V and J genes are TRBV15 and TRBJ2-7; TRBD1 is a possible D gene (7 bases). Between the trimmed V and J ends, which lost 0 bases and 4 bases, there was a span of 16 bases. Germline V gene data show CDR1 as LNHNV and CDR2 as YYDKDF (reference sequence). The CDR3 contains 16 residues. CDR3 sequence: CATSRDEGGQLYEQYF. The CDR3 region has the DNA TGTGCCACCAGCAGAGATGAGGGGGGACAGCTGTACGAGCAGTACTTC.

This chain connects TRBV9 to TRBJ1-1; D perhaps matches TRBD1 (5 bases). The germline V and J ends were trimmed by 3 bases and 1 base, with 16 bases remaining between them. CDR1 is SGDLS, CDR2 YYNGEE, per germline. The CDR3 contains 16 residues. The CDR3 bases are TGTGCCAGCAGCGCCCTGGGCGGACACACGAACACTGAAGCTTTCTTT. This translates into CASSALGGHTNTEAFF.

This CDR3 is CASSLGQGDSYEQYF. CDR3 DNA: TGTGCCAGCAGCCTCGGACAGGGGGACTCCTACGAGCAGTACTTC. The V call is TRBV7-7, the J call TRBJ2-7, with 10 bases lining up with TRBD1. Germline V gives CDR1 SSHAT, CDR2 FNYEAQ (reference sequence). This CDR3 has 15 amino acids. V gave up 5 bases and J gave up 0 bases; unmatched junction bases: 4.

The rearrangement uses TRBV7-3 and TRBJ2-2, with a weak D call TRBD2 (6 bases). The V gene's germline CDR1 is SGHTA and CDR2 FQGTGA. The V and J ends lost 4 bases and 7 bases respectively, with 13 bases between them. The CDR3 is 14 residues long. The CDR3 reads CASSSYGGNGELFF. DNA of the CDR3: TGTGCCAGCAGCTCCTATGGGGGGAACGGGGAGCTGTTTTTT.